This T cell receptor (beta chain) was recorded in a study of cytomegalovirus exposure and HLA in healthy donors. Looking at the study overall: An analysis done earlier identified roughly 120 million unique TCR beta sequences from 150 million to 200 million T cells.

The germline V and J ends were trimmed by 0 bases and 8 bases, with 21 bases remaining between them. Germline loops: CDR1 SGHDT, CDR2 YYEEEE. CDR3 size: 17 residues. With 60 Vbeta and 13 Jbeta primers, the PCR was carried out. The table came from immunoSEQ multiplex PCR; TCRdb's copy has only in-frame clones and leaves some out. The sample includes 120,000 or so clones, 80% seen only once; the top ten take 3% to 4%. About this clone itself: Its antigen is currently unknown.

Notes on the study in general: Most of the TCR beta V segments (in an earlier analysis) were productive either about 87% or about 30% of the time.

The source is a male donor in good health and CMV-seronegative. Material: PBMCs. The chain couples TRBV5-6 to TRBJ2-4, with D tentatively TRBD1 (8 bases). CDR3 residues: CASSLGRVTGGADIQYF. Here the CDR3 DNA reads TGTGCCAGCAGCTTGGGGCGAGTAACAGGGGGGGCGGACATTCAGTACTTC. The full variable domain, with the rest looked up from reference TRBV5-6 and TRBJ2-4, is DAGVTQSPTHLIKTRGQQVTLRCSPKSGHDTVSWYQQALGQGPQFIFQYYEEEERQRGNFPDRFSGHQFPNYSSELNVNALLLGDSALYLCASSLGRVTGGADIQYFGAGTRLSVL.